This TCR beta chain emerged from a study of blood T cells in healthy people across ages. Trimming pared 1 base from V and 6 bases from J, leaving 10 bases between. Germline V gene data show CDR1 as SQVTM and CDR2 as ANQGSEA. The CDR3 sequence is 13 residues long. Primed by a sample-barcoded 5' primer and a J-beta primer mix, a second PCR proceeded for about 6 to 12 cycles. Every cDNA molecule bore a tag from a template-switch adaptor containing 12 random nucleotides. Each CDR3 protein gets one entry after TCRdb re-called the 5' RACE reads with MiXCR. The data contain about a million distinct CDR3 sequences, roughly 50% of them singletons. Donor samples were obtained from healthy Caucasian individuals from Russia, aged about 6 to 90. With each sample, at least 5 micrograms of total RNA were extracted.

The source is a man aged 25-45 years in good health. Material: blood. The rearrangement joins TRBV29-1 to TRBJ1-5, with D perhaps TRBD1 (5 bases). The CDR3, as DNA: TGCAGCGTTGAAGGTGATGGGGGTCAGCCCCAGCATTTT. Translating it yields CSVEGDGGQPQHF.